The present entry profiles one T cell receptor (beta chain) with its context. What it binds is not known. In germline, CDR1 is PRHDT, CDR2 FYEKMQ (reference sequence). CDR3 length: 17 amino acids. V shed 4 bases, J shed 4 bases, and the junction held 11 bases outside the gene matches. The record originates from a study of cytomegalovirus exposure and HLA in healthy donors. General observations from the study: Later on, analysis showed that most CMV-associated TCR beta chains appeared to be HLA-restricted. A later analysis reported that several of the most significant clusters appeared to be linked to common viral pathogens, among them Epstein-Barr virus.

The PCR ran on 60 Vbeta and 13 Jbeta primers. Sequenced by immunoSEQ multiplex PCR; TCRdb stores in-frame clones only, minus some. The sample has 200,000 to 250,000 clones; around four fifths are singletons. The sequencing input was PBMCs. The sequence was collected from a male donor in good health and CMV-seronegative. V and J are TRBV13 and TRBJ2-3; 10 bases agree with TRBD2. CDR3: CASSSLPASGSADTQYF. The CDR3 region has the DNA TGTGCCAGCAGCTCCCTCCCGGCTAGCGGGAGTGCAGATACGCAGTATTTT.